This T cell receptor beta chain was sequenced for a study of technical replicates of blood from a handful of donors. V lost 1 base and J lost 0, with 6 bases in between. In germline, CDR1 is SEHNR, CDR2 FQNEAQ (reference sequence). The CDR3 consists of 14 residues. The table came from immunoSEQ multiplex PCR; TCRdb's copy has only in-frame clones and leaves some out. The sample contains around 81,000 clones, approximately 94% of which appear only once. The sequence came from a human donor in good health. The V call is TRBV7-9, the J call TRBJ1-1; the D is unclear. Sequenced material: T cells isolated from PBMCs. CDR3 amino acids: CASSLVRLNTEAFF. DNA for the CDR3: TGTGCCAGCAGCTTAGTTCGGTTGAACACTGAAGCTTTCTTT.